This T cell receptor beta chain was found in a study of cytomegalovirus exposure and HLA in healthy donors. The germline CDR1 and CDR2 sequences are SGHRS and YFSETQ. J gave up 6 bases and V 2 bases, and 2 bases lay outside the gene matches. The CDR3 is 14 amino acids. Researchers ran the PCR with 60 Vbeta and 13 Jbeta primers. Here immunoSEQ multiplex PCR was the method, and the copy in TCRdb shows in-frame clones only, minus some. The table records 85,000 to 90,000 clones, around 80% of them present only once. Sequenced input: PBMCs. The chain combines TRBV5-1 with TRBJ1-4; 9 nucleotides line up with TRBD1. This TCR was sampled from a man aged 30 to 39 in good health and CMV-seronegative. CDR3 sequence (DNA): TGCGCCAGCAGCTTAAGGGACAGGGATGAAAAACTGTTTTTT. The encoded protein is CASSLRDRDEKLFF. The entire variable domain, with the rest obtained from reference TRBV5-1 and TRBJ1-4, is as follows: KAGVTQTPRYLIKTRGQQVTLSCSPISGHRSVSWYQQTPGQGLQFLFEYFSETQRNKGNFPGRFSGRQFSNSRSEMNVSTLELGDSALYLCASSLRDRDEKLFFGSGTQLSVL.